This TCR beta chain appears in the sequencing data of a study of blood T cell repertoires in COVID-19. V lost 5 bases to trimming and J lost 10 bases; unmatched junction nucleotides: 7. CDR3 length: 14 amino acids. Germline CDR1 is SGHAT and CDR2 is FQDESV (reference sequence). In the original workflow: Estimation of nucleated cell counts was performed using reference gene primer amplification. Only in-frame clones appear in the TCRdb table, and some are missing; sequencing was by immunoSEQ multiplex PCR. V and J calls and clone size are copied from that table; D and trimming were computed from the DNA. The data show 150,000 to 200,000 clones, around 77% seen once.

The receptor's source is a man aged 55 to 70 with active or convalescent COVID-19. Sequenced material: peripheral blood. The chain recombines TRBV11-1 with TRBJ1-6, with TRBD1 matching 8 bases. For the CDR3, the DNA is TGTGCCAGCAGCGATGGACAGGGTTACTCACCCCTCCACTTT. Protein: CASSDGQGYSPLHF.